Here is one T cell receptor (beta chain) with its context. Its antigen is still unknown. Base qualities are not recorded, but no much larger clone differs from it by a single base. RNA was extracted using the RNeasy kit, and about 0.45 to 1 ug of the RNA was reverse transcribed with random hexamers. The immunoSEQ multiplex PCR assay, covering 54 Vbeta and 13 Jbeta segments, was used to amplify TCR beta CDR3 regions. PCR amplification bias was corrected using a synthetic template baseline for primer optimization and computational correction. The original methods were these. Reads were annotated to V, D and J genes according to IMGT and were analyzed with immunoSEQ Analyzer, with only productive sequences retained. Clonality was computed as one minus Shannon entropy normalized by log2 of the number of productive unique sequences. Public and private clones were assessed among the 100 most prevalent clones of each patient and control. Susac-specific clones were defined as absent from healthy and MS cohorts, around 1,000 published viral clones and other ImmuneACCESS disease sequences. Starting from the raw public reads, TCRdb applied fastp trimming at Q25, assembled clones with MiXCR and retained in-frame beta chains. CDR3 protein sequences are deduplicated, and each keeps its most common genes and DNA. The V and J calls shown here were made by TCRdb, not taken from the authors' results. Across this sample there are fewer than 95,000 distinct CDR3 sequences, with approximately 96% seen only once. Of the sample, roughly 0.68% falls within the top ten clones.

Peripheral blood CD8+ and CD4+ T cells from healthy donors, Susac syndrome patients and multiple sclerosis patients were profiled using high-throughput TCR beta sequencing. Susac syndrome patients met recently defined diagnostic criteria for definite or probable disease. CD8+ TEMRA cells were enriched by FACS, while bulk CD8+ and CD4+ T cells were purified by magnetic negative isolation. Blood was collected in EDTA tubes and processed within 24 hours, with PBMCs isolated through density gradient centrifugation. PBMCs intended for TCR sequencing were cryopreserved in liquid nitrogen and were subsequently thawed in a 37 degrees C water bath. Purity of sorted or isolated CD4+, CD8+ and CD8+ TEMRA cells was at least 90%. This sample stems from a study of CD8 T cells in Susac syndrome (dated by TCRdb to about 2019). With regard to the full study: Among the Susac syndrome patients who were sequenced, clinically active disease was present in six and clinical remission was observed in fewer than 10. The study used repertoire sequencing to test whether antigen drove CD8+ T cell activation and differentiation in Susac syndrome. The clonality of the CD8+ T cell repertoire was compared across about 12 healthy donors, about 14 Susac syndrome patients and about 16 multiple sclerosis patients. At the time of blood withdrawal, Susac syndrome patients were either therapy-naive, taking corticosteroids (with some also receiving IVIg), or on IVIg alone. What the authors observed across the whole study: The number of individuals in the TCR sequencing and HLA analysis was recognized as being relatively small. In the total CD8+ and CD8+ TEMRA repertoires, over 15 and five Susac-specific public clones, respectively, were identified. CD8+ repertoires in Susac syndrome showed clonal expansion, which was highest in CD8+ TEMRA cells and was greater in clinically active patients than in remitting patients.

Including cysteine and phenylalanine, the CDR3 has 15 amino acids. Only the CDR3 DNA stays, 45 bases, in frame from base 1. At the junction V is shortened by 5 bases and J by 3 bases, with 17 bases in between. CDR1 and CDR2 are read off the germline V gene as SGHTA and FQGNSA. Source material: CD8+ T cells from PBMCs. The rearrangement joined TRBV7-2 to TRBJ2-7, with the D gene tentatively TRBD1 or TRBD2, based on 6 matching bases in each. This receptor was obtained from a human donor with Susac syndrome. The CDR3 region reads CASSGGGRINYEQYF. In nucleotide form, the sequence is TGTGCCAGCAGCGGAGGGGGGCGGATCAACTACGAGCAGTACTTC.